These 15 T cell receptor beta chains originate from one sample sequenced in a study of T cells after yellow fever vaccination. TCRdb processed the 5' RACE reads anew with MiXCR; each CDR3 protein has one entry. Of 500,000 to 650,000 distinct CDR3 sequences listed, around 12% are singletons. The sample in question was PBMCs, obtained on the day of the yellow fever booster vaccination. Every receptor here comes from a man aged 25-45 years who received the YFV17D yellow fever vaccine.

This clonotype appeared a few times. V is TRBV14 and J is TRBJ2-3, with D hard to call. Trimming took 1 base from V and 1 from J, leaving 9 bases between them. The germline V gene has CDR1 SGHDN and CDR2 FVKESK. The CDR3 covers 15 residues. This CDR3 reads CASSQVNTGTDTQYF. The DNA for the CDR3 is TGTGCCAGCAGCCAAGTCAACACCGGCACAGATACGCAGTATTTT.

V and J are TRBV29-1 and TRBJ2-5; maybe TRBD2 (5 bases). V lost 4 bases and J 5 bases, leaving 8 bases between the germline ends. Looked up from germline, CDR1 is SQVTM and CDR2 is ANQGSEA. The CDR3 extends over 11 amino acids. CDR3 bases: TGCAGCGTTGGAGGGAAGGAGACCCAGTACTTC. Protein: CSVGGKETQYF. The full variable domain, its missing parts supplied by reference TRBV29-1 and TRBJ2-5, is SAVISQKPSRDICQRGTSLTIQCQVDSQVTMMFWYRQQPGQSLTLIATANQGSEATYESGFVIDKFPISRPNLTFSTLTVSNMSPEDSSIYLCSVGGKETQYFGPGTRLLVL.

DNA of the CDR3: TGTGCCACCCGAGAAGACAGGGCTGGGGCCAACGTCCTGACTTTC. This codes for CATREDRAGANVLTF. The chain links TRBV15 to TRBJ2-6; TRBD1 aligns across 7 bases. Germline trimming cut 8 bases from V and 2 bases from J; bases unmatched to any gene: 6. Germline values: CDR1 LNHNV, CDR2 YYDKDF (reference sequence). The CDR3 extends over 15 amino acids.

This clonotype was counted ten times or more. CDR3 bases: TGTGCCAGCAGCTTAGTTACTGAGCAGTTCTTC. As protein: CASSLVTEQFF. The gene calls are TRBV7-2 and TRBJ2-1; D unresolved. Trimming shortened V by 1 base and J by 9 bases, and 4 bases separated the two germline ends. The CDR3 covers 11 residues. CDR1 SGHTA and CDR2 FQGNSA come from the germline V gene.

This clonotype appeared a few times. The CDR3 bases are TGTGCCAGCAGCCCCACAGGTTCACCCCTCCACTTT. Translation: CASSPTGSPLHF. The chain couples TRBV7-8 to TRBJ1-6; a possible D gene is TRBD1 (5 bases). Trimming pared 5 bases from V and 9 bases from J, leaving 8 bases between. The CDR3 is made up of 12 amino acids. From germline, CDR1 is SGHVS and CDR2 FQNEAQ. The full variable domain, in which reference TRBV7-8 and TRBJ1-6 provide the parts outside the CDR3, is GAGVSQSPRYKVAKRGQDVALRCDPISGHVSLFWYQQALGQGPEFLTYFQNEAQLDKSGLPSDRFFAERPEGSVSTLKIQRTQQEDSAVYLCASSPTGSPLHFGNGTRLTVT.

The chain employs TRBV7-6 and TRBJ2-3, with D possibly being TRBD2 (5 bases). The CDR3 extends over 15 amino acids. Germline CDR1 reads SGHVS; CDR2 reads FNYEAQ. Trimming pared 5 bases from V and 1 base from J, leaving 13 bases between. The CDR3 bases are TGTGCCAGCAGCCAACTAGGCCTCCGCACAGATACGCAGTATTTT. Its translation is CASSQLGLRTDTQYF.

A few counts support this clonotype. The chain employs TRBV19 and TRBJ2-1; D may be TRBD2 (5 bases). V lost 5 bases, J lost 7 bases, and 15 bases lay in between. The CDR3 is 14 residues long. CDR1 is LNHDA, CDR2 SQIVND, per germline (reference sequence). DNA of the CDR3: TGTGCCAGTAGTGTAGCGTCCTATCTAAATGAGCAGTTCTTC. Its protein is CASSVASYLNEQFF.

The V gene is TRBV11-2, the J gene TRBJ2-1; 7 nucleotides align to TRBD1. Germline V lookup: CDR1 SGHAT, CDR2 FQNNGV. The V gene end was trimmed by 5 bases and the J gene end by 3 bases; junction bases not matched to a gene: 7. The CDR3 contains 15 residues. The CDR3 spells CASSTDRVIYNEQFF. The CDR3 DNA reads TGTGCCAGCAGCACCGACAGGGTGATCTACAATGAGCAGTTCTTC. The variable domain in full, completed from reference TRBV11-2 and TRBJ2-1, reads EAGVAQSPRYKIIEKRQSVAFWCNPISGHATLYWYQQILGQGPKLLIQFQNNGVVDDSQLPKDRFSAERLKGVDSTLKIQPAKLEDSAVYLCASSTDRVIYNEQFFGPGTRLTVL.

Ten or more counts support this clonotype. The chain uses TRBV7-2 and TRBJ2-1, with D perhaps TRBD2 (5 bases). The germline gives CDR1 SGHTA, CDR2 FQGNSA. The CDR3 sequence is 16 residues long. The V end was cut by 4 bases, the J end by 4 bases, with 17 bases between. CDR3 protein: CASSSSASGRYNEQFF. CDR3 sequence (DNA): TGTGCCAGCAGCTCCAGTGCGAGCGGAAGATACAATGAGCAGTTCTTC.

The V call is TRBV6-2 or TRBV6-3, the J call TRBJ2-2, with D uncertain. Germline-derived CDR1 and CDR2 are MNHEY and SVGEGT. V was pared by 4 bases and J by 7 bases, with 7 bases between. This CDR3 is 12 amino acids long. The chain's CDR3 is CASSLGDGELFF. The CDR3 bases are TGTGCCAGCAGTTTAGGTGACGGGGAGCTGTTTTTT.

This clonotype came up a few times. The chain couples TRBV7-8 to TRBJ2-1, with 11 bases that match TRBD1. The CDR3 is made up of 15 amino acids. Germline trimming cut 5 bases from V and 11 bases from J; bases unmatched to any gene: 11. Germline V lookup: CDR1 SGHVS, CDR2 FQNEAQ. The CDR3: CASSKEGQGAVKQFF. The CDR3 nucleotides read TGTGCCAGCAGCAAAGAAGGACAGGGGGCCGTTAAGCAGTTCTTC.

In DNA, the CDR3 is TGTGCCAGCAGCTTAGGTGAAGGAGCTTTCTTT. Its translation is CASSLGEGAFF. This rearrangement joins TRBV7-9 to TRBJ1-1; unclear D gene. CDR1 is SEHNR and CDR2 is FQNEAQ in the germline V gene (reference sequence). The CDR3 is 11 amino acids. Trimming shortened V by 1 base and J by 10 bases, and 7 bases separated the two germline ends.

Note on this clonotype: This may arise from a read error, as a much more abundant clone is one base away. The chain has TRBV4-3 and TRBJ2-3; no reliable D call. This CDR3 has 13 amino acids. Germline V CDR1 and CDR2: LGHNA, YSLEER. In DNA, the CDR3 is TGCGCCAGCGGCCAAGAACCTACGGGTACGCAGTATTTT. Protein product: CASGQEPTGTQYF.

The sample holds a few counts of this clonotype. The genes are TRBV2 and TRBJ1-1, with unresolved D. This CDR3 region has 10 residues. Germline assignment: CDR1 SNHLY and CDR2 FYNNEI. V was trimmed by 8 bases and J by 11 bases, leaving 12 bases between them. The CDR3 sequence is CASDGREAFF. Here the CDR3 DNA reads TGTGCCAGCGACGGCCGGGAGGCTTTCTTT.

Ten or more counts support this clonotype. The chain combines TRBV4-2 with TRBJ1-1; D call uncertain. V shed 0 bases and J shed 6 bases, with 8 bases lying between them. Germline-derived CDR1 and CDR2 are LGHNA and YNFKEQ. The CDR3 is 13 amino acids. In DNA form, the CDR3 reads TGTGCCAGCAGCCAAGAATCAAGGGCTGAAGCTTTCTTT. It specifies CASSQESRAEAFF.